This T cell receptor (beta chain) originates from a study of T cell responses to AZD1222 COVID-19 vaccine. TCRdb's copy holds only in-frame clones and misses some; the assay was immunoSEQ multiplex PCR. The sample has 98,000 or so clones, approximately 91% seen once. In the case of this clone: Antigen unknown.

V dropped 5 bases and J dropped 1 base, with 9 bases sitting between them. CDR1 and CDR2 (germline): SEHNR, FQNEAQ (reference sequence). This CDR3 spans 14 amino acids. Study-wide points: The sample set comprised mostly white British donors with more females, and clonal diversity was possibly underestimated. Baseline seropositivity characterized only six AZD1222 recipients.

The V and J genes are TRBV7-9 and TRBJ1-3; D is possibly TRBD1 (5 bases). This material consisted of peripheral blood, taken 28 days after the second AZD1222 dose. The receptor comes from an adult who received the AZD1222 COVID-19 vaccine. In nucleotides, the CDR3 is TGTGCCAGCAGCGAAGGGGTATCTGGAAACACCATATATTTT. It codes for CASSEGVSGNTIYF.